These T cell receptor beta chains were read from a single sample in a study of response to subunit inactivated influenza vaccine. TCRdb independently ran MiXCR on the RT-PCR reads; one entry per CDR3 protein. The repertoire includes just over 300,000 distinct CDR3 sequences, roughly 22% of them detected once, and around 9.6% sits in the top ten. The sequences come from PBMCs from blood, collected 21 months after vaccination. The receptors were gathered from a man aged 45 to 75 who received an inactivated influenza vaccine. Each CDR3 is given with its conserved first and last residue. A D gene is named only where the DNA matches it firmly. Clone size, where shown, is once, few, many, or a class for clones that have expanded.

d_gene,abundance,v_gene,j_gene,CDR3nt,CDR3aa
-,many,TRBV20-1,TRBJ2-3,TGCAGTGCGACCCCCGCCCTGGGACACCATAGCACAGATACGCAGTATTTT,CSATPALGHHSTDTQYF
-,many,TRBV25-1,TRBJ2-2,TGTGCCAGCAGTCCGGGACGGAACACCGGGGAGCTGTTTTTT,CASSPGRNTGELFF
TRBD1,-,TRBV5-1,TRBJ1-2,TGCGCCAGCAGCTCCTATGGGACAGCTAACTATGGCTACACCTTC,CASSSYGTANYGYTF
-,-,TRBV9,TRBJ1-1,TGTGCCAGCAGCCGTGGACACTCCAGCACTGAAGCTTTCTTT,CASSRGHSSTEAFF
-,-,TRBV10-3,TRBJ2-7,TGTGCCACCCAGGCGGGACGGGACTCCTACGAGCAGTACTTC,CATQAGRDSYEQYF
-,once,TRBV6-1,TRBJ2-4,TGTGCCAGCAGTGAAGCGGGCCTAGCCAAAAACATTCAGTACTTC,CASSEAGLAKNIQYF
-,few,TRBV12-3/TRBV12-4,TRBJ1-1,TGTGCCAGCGAGGAGTTTAGTGGCACTGAAGCTTTCTTT,CASEEFSGTEAFF
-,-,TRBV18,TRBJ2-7,TGTGCCAGCTCACCAGGACAGATCTACGAGCAGTACTTC,CASSPGQIYEQYF
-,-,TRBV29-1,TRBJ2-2,TGCAGCGTTGTTGACACCGGGGAGCTGTTTTTT,CSVVDTGELFF
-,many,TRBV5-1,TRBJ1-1,TGCGCCAGCAGCCCGAACCCAGGGGCATACACTGAAGCTTTCTTT,CASSPNPGAYTEAFF
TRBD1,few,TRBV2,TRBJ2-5,TGTGCCAGCAGGGGACAGTCTGAGACCCAGTACTTC,CASRGQSETQYF
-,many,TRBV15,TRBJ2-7,TGTGCCACCAGCAGAGCGTTAGAGTTGACTGCCTACGAGCAGTACTTC,CATSRALELTAYEQYF
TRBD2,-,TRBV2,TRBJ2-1,TGTGCCAGCAGTGAAACGGGGGGGCGCTACAATGAGCAGTTCTTC,CASSETGGRYNEQFF
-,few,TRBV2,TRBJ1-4,TGTGCCAGCAGTGAACCCCCGGCAGGGAATGAAAAACTGTTTTTT,CASSEPPAGNEKLFF
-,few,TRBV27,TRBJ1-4,TGTGCCAGCAGGAGAGAGCCAACTAATGAAAAACTGTTTTTT,CASRREPTNEKLFF
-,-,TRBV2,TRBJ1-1,TGTGCCAGCAGCGAGGGGGGAGGTACTGAAGCTTTCTTT,CASSEGGGTEAFF
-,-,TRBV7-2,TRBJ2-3,TGTGCCAGCAGCCCCCTAGCAGTTCGCACAGATACGCAGTATTTT,CASSPLAVRTDTQYF
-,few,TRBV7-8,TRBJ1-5,TGTGCCAGCAGCTTAGCAGGGAAGGAGCCCCAGCATTTT,CASSLAGKEPQHF
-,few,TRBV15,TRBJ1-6,TGTGCCACCAGCACGAACACCATGGCACCCCTCCACTTT,CATSTNTMAPLHF
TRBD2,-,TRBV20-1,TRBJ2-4,TGCAGTGCTAGGGGACTAGCGGGGGGACCAAACATTCAGTACTTC,CSARGLAGGPNIQYF
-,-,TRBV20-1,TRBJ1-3,TGCAGTGCTAGAGATCATGAGACTCCCGGAAACACCATATATTTT,CSARDHETPGNTIYF
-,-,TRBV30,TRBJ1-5,TGTGCCTGGAGTATAGGGCATAGCAATCAGCCCCAGCATTTT,CAWSIGHSNQPQHF
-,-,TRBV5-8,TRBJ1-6,TGTGCCAGCAGCTTTTTAGGGTTTGGGGCGAATTCACCCCTCCACTTT,CASSFLGFGANSPLHF
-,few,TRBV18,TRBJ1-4,TGTGCCAGCTCACCTCTGGGACAAGCTAATGAAAAACTGTTTTTT,CASSPLGQANEKLFF
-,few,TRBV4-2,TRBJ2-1,TGTGCCAGCAGCCAAGTTACCAGGGGCGCGAGGCTCAATGAGCAGTTCTTC,CASSQVTRGARLNEQFF
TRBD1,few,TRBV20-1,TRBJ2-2,TGCAGTGCCGCAGGGGGCGCTTACACCGGGGAGCTGTTTTTT,CSAAGGAYTGELFF
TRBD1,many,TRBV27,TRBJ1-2,TGTGCCAGCAGTCCCACAGGGGGCGGGGGCAGAGCTGGCTACACCTTC,CASSPTGGGGRAGYTF
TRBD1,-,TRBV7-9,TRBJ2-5,TGTGCCAGCAGCTCAGGACAGGGCGTCGGAGAGACCCAGTACTTC,CASSSGQGVGETQYF
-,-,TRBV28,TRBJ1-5,TGTGCCAGCAGTTTGAGGGGATTGACCAATCAGCCCCAGCATTTT,CASSLRGLTNQPQHF
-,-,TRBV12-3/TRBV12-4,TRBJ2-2,TGTGCCAGCAGGACTCGAAATAGACAGTCCGGGGAGCTGTTTTTT,CASRTRNRQSGELFF
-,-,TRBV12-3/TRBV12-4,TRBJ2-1,TGTGCCAGCAGTTTATGGGGGTCTAATGAGCAGTTCTTC,CASSLWGSNEQFF
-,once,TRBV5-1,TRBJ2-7,TGCGCCAGCGGGCCGGGGACCTACGAGCAGTACTTC,CASGPGTYEQYF
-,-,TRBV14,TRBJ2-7,TGTGCCAGCAGCCTGTACGGGGACTACGAGCAGTACTTC,CASSLYGDYEQYF
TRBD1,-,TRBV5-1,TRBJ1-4,TGCGCCAGCAGCAAAGGGACAGCTTTAACTAATGAAAAACTGTTTTTT,CASSKGTALTNEKLFF
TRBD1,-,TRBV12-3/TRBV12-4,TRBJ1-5,TGTGCCAGCAGCAACGACAGGGTTTCCCAGCCCCAGCATTTT,CASSNDRVSQPQHF
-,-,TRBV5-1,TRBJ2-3,TGCGCCAGCAAAGGGGTCACGATCTGGTATTTT,CASKGVTIWYF
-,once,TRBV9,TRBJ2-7,TGTGCCAGCAGCGTCGCAGGGGCCCACGAGCAGTACTTC,CASSVAGAHEQYF
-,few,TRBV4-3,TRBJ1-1,TGCGCCAGCACCTTAGGGAACACTGAAGCTTTCTTT,CASTLGNTEAFF
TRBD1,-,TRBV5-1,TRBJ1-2,TGCGCCAGCAGCTTGACGGGACAGGTCTATGGCTACACCTTC,CASSLTGQVYGYTF
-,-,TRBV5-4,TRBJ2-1,TGTGCCAGCAGCTCGTTACAGCTCTCCCCTGGGAATGAGCAGTTCTTC,CASSSLQLSPGNEQFF
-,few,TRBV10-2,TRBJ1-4,TGCGCCAGCAGCCCGGGAAGGAGTAATGAAAAACTGTTTTTT,CASSPGRSNEKLFF